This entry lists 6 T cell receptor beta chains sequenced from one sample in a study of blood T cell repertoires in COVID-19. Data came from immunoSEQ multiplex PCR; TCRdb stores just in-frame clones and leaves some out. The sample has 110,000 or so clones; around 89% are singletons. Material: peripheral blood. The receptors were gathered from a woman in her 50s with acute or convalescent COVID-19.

The CDR3 nucleotides read TGTGCCAGCAGCCCACAGGATACCACCTATGGCTACACCTTC. Protein: CASSPQDTTYGYTF. V gene TRBV13 combines with J gene TRBJ1-2; D is perhaps TRBD1 (5 bases). Germline V gives CDR1 PRHDT, CDR2 FYEKMQ (reference sequence). V was pared by 5 bases and J by 4 bases, with 14 bases between. The CDR3 totals 14 residues.

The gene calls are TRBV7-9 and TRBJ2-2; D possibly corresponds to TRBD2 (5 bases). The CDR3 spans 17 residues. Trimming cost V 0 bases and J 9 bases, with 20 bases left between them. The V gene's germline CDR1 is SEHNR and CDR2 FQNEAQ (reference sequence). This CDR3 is CASSLALWAPGKRELFF. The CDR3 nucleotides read TGTGCCAGCAGCTTAGCTCTCTGGGCTCCCGGGAAGAGGGAGCTGTTTTTT.

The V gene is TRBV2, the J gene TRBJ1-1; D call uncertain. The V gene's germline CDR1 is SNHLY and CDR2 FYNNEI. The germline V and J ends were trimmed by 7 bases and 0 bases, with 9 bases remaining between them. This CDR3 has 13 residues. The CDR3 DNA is TGTGCCAGCATTGGCACCTTGAACACTGAAGCTTTCTTT. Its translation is CASIGTLNTEAFF.

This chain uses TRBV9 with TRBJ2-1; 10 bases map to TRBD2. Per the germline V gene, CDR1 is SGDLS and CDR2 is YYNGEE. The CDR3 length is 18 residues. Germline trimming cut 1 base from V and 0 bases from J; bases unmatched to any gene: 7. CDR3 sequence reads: CASSVSSGSPISYNEQFF. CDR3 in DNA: TGTGCCAGCAGCGTATCTAGCGGGAGTCCCATCTCCTACAATGAGCAGTTCTTC.

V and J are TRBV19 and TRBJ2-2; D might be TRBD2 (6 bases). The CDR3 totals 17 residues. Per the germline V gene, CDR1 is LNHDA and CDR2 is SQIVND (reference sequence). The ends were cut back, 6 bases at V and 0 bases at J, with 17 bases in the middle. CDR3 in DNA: TGTGCCAGTAGCGAACGGAGGGGTATTCCGAACACCGGGGAGCTGTTTTTT. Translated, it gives CASSERRGIPNTGELFF.

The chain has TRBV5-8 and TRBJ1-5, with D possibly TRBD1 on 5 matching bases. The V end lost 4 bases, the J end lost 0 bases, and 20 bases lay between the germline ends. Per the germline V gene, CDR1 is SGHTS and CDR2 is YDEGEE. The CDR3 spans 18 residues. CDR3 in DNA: TGTGCCAGCAGCGTGGGCCTTTCTGGGGGGTATAGCAATCAGCCCCAGCATTTT. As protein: CASSVGLSGGYSNQPQHF.